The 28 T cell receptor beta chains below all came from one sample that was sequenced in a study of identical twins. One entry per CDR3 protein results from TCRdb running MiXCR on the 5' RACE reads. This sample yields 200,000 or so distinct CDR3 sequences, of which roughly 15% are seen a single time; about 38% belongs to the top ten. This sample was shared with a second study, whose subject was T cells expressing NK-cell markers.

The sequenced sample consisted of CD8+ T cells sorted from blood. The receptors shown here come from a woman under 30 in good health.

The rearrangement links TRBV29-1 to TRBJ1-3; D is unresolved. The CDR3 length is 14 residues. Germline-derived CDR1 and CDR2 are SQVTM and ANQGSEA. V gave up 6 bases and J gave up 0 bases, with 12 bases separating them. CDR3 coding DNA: TGCAGCGTCTCCAGTTCCGACTCTGGAAACACCATATATTTT. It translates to CSVSSSDSGNTIYF.

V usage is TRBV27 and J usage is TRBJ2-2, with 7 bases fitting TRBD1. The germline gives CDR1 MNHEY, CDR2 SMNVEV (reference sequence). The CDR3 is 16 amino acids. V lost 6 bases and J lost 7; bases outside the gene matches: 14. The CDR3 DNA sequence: TGTGCCAGCAGCCTCTCCGGGACAGTAAGGATCGGGGAGCTGTTTTTT. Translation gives CASSLSGTVRIGELFF.

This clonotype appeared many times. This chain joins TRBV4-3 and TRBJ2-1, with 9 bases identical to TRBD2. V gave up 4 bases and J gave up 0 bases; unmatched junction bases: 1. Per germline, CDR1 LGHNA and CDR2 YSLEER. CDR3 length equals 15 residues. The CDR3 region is CASSLSGSSYNEQFF. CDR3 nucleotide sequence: TGCGCCAGCAGCCTTAGCGGGAGCTCCTACAATGAGCAGTTCTTC.

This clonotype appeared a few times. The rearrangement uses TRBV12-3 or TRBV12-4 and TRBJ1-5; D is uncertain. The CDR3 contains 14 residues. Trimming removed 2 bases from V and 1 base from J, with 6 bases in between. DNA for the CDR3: TGTGCCAGCAGTTTATTTGGGAGCAATCAGCCCCAGCATTTT. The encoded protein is CASSLFGSNQPQHF.

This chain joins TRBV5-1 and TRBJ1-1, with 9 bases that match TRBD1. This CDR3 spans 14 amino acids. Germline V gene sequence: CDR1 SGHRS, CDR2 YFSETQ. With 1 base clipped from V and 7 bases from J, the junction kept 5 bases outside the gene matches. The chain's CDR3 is CASSLRTGDIEAFF. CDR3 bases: TGCGCCAGCAGCTTGAGGACAGGGGACATTGAAGCTTTCTTT.

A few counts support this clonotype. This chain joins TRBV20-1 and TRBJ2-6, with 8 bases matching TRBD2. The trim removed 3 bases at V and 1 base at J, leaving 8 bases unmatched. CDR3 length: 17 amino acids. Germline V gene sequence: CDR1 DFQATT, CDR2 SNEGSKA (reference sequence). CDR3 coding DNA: TGCAGTGCTAGCAGAGGGACTAGTTCTTCTGGGGCCAACGTCCTGACTTTC. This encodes CSASRGTSSSGANVLTF.

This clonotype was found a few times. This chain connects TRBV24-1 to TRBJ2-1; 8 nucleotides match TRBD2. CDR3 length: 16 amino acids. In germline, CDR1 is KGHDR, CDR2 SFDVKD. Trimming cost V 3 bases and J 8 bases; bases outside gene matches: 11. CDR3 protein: CATSDTTSGEVDEQFF. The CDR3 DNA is TGTGCCACCAGTGATACTACTAGCGGAGAGGTAGATGAGCAGTTCTTC.

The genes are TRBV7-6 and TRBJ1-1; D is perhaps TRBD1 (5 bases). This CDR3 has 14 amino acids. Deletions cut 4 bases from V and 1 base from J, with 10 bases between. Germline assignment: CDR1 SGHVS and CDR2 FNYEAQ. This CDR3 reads CASSWDVGNTEAFF. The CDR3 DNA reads TGTGCCAGCAGCTGGGACGTAGGGAACACTGAAGCTTTCTTT.

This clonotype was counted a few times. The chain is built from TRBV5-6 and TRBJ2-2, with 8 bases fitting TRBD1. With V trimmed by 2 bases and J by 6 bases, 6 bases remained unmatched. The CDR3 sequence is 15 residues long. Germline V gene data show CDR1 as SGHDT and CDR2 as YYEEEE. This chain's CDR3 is CASSFGTGFAGELFF. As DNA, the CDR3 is TGTGCCAGCAGCTTCGGGACAGGTTTCGCCGGGGAGCTGTTTTTT.

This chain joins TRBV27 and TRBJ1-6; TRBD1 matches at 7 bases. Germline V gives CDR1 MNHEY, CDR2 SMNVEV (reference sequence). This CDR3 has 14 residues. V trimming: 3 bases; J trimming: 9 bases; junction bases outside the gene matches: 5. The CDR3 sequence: CASSLRQGVSPLHF. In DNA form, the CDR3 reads TGTGCCAGCAGTTTGAGACAGGGCGTTTCACCCCTCCACTTT.

This chain's CDR3 is CASSYGRRGQFF. The CDR3 DNA is TGTGCCAGCAGTTATGGCCGAAGAGGGCAGTTCTTC. This chain connects TRBV6-2 or TRBV6-3 to TRBJ2-1; D is unresolved. The CDR3 has 12 amino acids. Germline lookup yields CDR1 MNHEY and CDR2 SVGEGT. V lost 3 bases and J 12 bases, leaving 12 bases between the germline ends.

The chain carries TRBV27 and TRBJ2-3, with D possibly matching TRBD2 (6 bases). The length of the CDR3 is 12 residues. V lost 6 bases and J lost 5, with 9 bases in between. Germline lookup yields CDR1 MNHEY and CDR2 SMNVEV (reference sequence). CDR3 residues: CASSPREDTQYF. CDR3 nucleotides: TGTGCCAGCAGCCCGCGGGAAGATACGCAGTATTTT.

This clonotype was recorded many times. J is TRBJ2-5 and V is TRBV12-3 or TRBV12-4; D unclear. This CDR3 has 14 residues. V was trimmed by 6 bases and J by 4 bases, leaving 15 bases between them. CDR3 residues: CASSPPQWRETQYF. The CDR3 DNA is TGTGCCAGCAGCCCCCCCCAGTGGCGAGAGACCCAGTACTTC.

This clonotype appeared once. The CDR3, as DNA: TGTGCCAGCAGTCCCGGACTAGTAAACGGCGAGCAGTACTTC. Its translation is CASSPGLVNGEQYF. This chain uses TRBV27 with TRBJ2-7, with 7 bases aligning to TRBD2. Germline loops: CDR1 MNHEY, CDR2 SMNVEV (reference sequence). This CDR3 has 14 amino acids. Unmatched junction bases numbered 10, after V lost 5 bases and J lost 6 bases.

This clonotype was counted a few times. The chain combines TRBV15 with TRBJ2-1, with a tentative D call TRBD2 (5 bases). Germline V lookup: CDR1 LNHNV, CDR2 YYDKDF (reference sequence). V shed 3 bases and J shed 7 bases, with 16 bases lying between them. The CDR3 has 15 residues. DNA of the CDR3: TGTGCCACCAGCAGTCGGCCTCTAGCTTGGAATGAGCAGTTCTTC. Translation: CATSSRPLAWNEQFF.

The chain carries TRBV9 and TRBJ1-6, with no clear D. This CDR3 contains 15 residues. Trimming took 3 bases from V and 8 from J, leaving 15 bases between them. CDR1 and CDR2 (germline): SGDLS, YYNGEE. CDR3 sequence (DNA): TGTGCCAGCAGCGGAAAGCCGCCGCCGGATTCACCCCTCCACTTT. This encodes CASSGKPPPDSPLHF.

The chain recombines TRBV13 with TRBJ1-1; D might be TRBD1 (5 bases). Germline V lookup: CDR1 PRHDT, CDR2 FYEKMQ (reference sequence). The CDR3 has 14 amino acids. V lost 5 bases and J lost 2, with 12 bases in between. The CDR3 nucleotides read TGTGCCAGCAGCCCCGGGACTCCAAACACTGAAGCTTTCTTT. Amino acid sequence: CASSPGTPNTEAFF.

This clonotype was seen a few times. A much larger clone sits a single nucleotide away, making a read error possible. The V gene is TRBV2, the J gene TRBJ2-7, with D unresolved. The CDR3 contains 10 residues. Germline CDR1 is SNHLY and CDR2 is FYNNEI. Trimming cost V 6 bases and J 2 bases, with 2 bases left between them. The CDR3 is CASSTYEQYF. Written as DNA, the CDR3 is TGTGCCAGCAGCACCTACGAGCAGTACTTC.

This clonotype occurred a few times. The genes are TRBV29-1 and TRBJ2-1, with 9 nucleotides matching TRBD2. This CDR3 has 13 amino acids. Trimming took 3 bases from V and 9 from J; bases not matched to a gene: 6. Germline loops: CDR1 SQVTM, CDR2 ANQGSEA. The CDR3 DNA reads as TGCAGCGTTGATTTTAGCGGGAGACGTGAGCAGTTCTTC. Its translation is CSVDFSGRREQFF.

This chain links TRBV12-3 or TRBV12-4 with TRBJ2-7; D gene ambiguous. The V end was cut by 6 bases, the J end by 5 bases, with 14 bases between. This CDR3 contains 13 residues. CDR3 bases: TGTGCCAGCAGCCCCCCGTTAGGCGACGAGCAGTACTTC. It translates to CASSPPLGDEQYF.

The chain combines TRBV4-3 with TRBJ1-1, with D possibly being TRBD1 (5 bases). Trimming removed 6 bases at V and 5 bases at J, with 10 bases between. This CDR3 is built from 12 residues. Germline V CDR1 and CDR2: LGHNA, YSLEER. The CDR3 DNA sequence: TGCGCCAGCAGGGGGGGAAGGACTGAAGCTTTCTTT. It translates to CASRGGRTEAFF.

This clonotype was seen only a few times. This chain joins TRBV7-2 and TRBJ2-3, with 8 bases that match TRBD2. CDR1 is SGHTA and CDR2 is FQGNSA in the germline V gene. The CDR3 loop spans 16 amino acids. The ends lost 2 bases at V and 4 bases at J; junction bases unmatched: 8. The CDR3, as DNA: TGTGCCAGCAGCTTAAGGATAGCGGGACTTCCAGATACGCAGTATTTT. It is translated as CASSLRIAGLPDTQYF.

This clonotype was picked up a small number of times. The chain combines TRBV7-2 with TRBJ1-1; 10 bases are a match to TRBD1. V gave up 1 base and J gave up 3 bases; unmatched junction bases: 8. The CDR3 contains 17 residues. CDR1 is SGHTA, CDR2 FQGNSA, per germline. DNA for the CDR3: TGTGCCAGCAGCTTAGTACCGGGACAGGGGTACGACACTGAAGCTTTCTTT. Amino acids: CASSLVPGQGYDTEAFF.

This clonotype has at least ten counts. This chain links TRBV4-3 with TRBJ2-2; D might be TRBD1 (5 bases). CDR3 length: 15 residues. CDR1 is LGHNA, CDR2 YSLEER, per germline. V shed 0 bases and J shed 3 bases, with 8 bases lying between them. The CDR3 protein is CASSQDIGDTGELFF. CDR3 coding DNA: TGCGCCAGCAGCCAAGATATAGGGGACACCGGGGAGCTGTTTTTT.

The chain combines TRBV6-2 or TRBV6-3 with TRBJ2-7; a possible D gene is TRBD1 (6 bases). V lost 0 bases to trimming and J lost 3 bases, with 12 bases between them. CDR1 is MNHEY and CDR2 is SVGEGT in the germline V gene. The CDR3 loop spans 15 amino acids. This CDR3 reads CASSYSGTPNYEQYF. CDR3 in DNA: TGTGCCAGCAGTTACTCAGGGACACCGAACTACGAGCAGTACTTC.

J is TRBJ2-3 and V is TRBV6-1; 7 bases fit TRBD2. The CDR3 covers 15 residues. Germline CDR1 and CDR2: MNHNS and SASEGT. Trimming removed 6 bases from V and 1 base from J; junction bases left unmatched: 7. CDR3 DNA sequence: TGTGCCAGCAGGCCTGCGGGAGATGGCACAGATACGCAGTATTTT. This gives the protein CASRPAGDGTDTQYF.

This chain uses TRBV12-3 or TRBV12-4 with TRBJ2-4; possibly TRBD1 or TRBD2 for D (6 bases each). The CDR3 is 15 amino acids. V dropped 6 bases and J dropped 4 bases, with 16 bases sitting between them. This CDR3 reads CASRRQVGGKNIQYF. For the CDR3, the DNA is TGTGCCAGCAGGCGACAGGTCGGGGGAAAAAACATTCAGTACTTC.

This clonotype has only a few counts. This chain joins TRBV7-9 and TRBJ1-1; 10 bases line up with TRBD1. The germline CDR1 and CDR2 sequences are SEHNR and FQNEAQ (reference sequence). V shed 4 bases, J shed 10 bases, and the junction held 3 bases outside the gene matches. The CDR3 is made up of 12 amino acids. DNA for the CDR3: TGTGCCAGCAGCTCCGGGGACAGGGGAGCTTTCTTT. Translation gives CASSSGDRGAFF.